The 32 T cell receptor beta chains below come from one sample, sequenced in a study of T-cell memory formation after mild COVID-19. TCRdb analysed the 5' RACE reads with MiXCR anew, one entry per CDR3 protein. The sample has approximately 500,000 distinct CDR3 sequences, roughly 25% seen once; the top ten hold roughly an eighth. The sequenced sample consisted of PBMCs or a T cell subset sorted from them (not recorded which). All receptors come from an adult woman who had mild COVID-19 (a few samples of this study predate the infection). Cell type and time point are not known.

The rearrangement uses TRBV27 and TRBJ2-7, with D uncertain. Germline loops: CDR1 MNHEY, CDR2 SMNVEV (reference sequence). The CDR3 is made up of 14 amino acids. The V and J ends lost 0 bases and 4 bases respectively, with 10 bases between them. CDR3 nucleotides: TGTGCCAGCAGTTTATCAGGCGAACGATACGAGCAGTACTTC. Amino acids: CASSLSGERYEQYF.

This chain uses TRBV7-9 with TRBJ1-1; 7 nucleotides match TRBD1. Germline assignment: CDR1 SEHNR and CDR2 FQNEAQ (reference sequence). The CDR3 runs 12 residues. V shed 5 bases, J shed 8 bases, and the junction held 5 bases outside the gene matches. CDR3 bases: TGTGCCAGCAGCACCCCGACAGGGGAAGCTTTCTTT. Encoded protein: CASSTPTGEAFF.

The CDR3 DNA sequence: TGTGCCAGCAGCCAAGATAATCCGGGACTAGCGGGATTCACAGATACGCAGTATTTT. Translation gives CASSQDNPGLAGFTDTQYF. J is TRBJ2-3 and V is TRBV14, with 13 positions matching TRBD2. CDR1 and CDR2 from the germline V gene are SGHDN and FVKESK. The J segment lost 2 bases and the V segment lost 0 bases, leaving 8 bases of the junction unmatched. This CDR3 spans 19 amino acids.

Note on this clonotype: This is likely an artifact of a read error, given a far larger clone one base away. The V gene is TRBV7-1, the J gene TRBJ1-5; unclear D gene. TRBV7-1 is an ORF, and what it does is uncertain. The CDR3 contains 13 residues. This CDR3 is CASSLGSKQPQHF. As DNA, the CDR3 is TGTGCCAGCAGTTTGGGTAGCAAACAGCCCCAGCATTTT.

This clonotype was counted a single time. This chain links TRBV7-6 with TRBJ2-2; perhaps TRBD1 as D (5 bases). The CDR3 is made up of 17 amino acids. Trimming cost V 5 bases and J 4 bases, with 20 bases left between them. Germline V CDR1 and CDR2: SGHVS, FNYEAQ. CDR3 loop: CASSPRVPSGITGELFF. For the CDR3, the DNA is TGTGCCAGCAGCCCGCGAGTTCCCTCAGGGATCACCGGGGAGCTGTTTTTT. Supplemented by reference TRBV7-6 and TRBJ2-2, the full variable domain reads GAGVSQSPRYKVTKRGQDVALRCDPISGHVSLYWYRQALGQGPEFLTYFNYEAQQDKSGLPNDRFSAERPEGSISTLTIQRTEQRDSAMYRCASSPRVPSGITGELFFGEGSRLTVL.

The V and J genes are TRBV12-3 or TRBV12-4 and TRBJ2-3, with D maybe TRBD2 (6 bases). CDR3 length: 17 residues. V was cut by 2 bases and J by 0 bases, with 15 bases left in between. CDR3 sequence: CASSLSGSSGSTDTQYF. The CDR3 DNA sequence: TGTGCCAGCAGTTTAAGTGGGAGTAGCGGTAGCACAGATACGCAGTATTTT.

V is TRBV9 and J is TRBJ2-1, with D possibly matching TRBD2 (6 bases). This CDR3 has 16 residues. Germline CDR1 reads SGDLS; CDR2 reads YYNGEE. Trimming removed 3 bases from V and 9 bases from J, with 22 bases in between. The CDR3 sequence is CASSAEGSLVSSEQFF. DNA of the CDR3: TGTGCCAGCAGCGCGGAGGGGTCTTTGGTTTCATCTGAGCAGTTCTTC.

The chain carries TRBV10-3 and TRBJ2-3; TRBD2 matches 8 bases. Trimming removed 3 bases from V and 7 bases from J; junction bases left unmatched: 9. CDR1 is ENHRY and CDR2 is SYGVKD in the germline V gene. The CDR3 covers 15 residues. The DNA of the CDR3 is TGTGCCATCAGTGACTCGGGGGGGCCGGTCTATACGCAGTATTTT. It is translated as CAISDSGGPVYTQYF.

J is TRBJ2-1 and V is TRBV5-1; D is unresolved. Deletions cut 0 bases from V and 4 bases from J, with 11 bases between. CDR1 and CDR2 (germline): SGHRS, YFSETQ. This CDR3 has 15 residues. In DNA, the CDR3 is TGCGCCAGCAGCTTGGATCTCCCCTCGTACAATGAGCAGTTCTTC. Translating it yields CASSLDLPSYNEQFF.

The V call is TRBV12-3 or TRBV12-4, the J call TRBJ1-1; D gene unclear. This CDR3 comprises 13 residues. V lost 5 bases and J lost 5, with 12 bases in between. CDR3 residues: CASSRGLGTEAFF. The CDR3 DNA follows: TGTGCCAGCAGTCGCGGACTCGGGACTGAAGCTTTCTTT.

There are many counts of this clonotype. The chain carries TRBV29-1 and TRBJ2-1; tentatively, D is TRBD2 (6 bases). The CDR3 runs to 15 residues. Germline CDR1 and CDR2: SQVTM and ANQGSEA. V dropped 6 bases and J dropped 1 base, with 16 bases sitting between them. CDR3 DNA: TGCAGCGTCGTGAGACAAGGAGGGTCCTACAATGAGCAGTTCTTC. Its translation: CSVVRQGGSYNEQFF.

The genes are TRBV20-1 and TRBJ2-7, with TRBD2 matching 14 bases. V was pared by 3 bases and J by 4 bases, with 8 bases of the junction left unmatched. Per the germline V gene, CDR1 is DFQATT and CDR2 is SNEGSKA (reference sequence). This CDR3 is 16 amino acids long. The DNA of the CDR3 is TGCAGTGCTAGCCCGGGACTAGCGGGAGCGTTATACGAGCAGTACTTC. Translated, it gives CSASPGLAGALYEQYF.

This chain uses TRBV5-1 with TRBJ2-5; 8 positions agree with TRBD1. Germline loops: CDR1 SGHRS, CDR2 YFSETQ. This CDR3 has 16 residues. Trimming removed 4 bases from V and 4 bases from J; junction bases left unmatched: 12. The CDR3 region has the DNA TGCGCCAGCAGCCGGCGGGGACAGGAGAACTCAGAGACCCAGTACTTC. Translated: CASSRRGQENSETQYF. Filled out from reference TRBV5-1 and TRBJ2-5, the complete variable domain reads KAGVTQTPRYLIKTRGQQVTLSCSPISGHRSVSWYQQTPGQGLQFLFEYFSETQRNKGNFPGRFSGRQFSNSRSEMNVSTLELGDSALYLCASSRRGQENSETQYFGPGTRLLVL.

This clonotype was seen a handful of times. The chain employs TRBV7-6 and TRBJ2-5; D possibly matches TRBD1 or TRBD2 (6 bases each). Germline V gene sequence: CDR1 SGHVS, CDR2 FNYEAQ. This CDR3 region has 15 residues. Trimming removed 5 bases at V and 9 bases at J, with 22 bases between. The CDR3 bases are TGTGCCAGCAGCCAACAGATAGGGGGGACCCGGGCCCAGTACTTC. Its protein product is CASSQQIGGTRAQYF.

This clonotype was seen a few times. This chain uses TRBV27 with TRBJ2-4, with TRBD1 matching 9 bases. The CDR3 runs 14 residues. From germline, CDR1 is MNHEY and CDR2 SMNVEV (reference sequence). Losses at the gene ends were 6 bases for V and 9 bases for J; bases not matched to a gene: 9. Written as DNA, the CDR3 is TGTGCCAGCAGGAGGACAGGGGCGTTGGGCATTCAGTACTTC. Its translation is CASRRTGALGIQYF.

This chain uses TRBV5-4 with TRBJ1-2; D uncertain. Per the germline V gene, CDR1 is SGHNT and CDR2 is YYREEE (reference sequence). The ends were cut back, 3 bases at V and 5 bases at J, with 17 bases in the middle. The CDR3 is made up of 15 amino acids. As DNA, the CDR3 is TGTGCCAGCAGCTCCCGAGCCGGTGGGGATTATGGCTACACCTTC. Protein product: CASSSRAGGDYGYTF.

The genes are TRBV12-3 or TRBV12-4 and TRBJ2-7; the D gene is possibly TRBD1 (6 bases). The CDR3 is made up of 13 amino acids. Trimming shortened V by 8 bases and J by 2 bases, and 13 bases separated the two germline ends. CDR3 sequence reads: CASALGQPYEQYF. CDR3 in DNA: TGTGCCAGCGCTTTAGGACAGCCCTACGAGCAGTACTTC.

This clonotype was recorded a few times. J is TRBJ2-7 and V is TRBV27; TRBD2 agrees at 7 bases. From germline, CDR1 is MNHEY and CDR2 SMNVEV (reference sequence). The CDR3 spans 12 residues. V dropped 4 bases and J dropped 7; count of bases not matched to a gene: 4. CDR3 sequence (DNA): TGTGCCAGCAGTTCCCTCGGGGGGGAGCAGTACTTC. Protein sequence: CASSSLGGEQYF.

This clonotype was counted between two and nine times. The CDR3 nucleotides read TGCAGTGCTAGACCAAGCGGGAGCTTTCTCTACGAGCAGTACTTC. As protein: CSARPSGSFLYEQYF. The chain is built from TRBV20-1 and TRBJ2-7; 8 nucleotides agree with TRBD2. Germline CDR1 is DFQATT and CDR2 is SNEGSKA (reference sequence). The CDR3 runs 15 residues. V trimming: 2 bases; J trimming: 3 bases; junction bases outside the gene matches: 9.

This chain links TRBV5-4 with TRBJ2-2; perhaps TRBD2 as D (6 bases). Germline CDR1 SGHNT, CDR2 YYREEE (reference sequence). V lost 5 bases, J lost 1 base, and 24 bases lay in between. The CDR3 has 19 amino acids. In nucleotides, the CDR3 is TGTGCCAGCAGTGTTGAAGGGTCACCGGGACTTATGAACACCGGGGAGCTGTTTTTT. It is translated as CASSVEGSPGLMNTGELFF.

The CDR3 loop reads CASSLVGRQMNTEAFF. The CDR3 DNA reads as TGTGCCAGCAGCTTGGTGGGGCGGCAGATGAACACTGAAGCTTTCTTT. V is TRBV5-5 and J is TRBJ1-1, with D possibly matching TRBD1 (5 bases). In germline, CDR1 is SGHKS, CDR2 YYEKEE (reference sequence). V was clipped by 0 bases and J by 0 bases, with 12 bases between them. The CDR3 is made up of 16 amino acids.

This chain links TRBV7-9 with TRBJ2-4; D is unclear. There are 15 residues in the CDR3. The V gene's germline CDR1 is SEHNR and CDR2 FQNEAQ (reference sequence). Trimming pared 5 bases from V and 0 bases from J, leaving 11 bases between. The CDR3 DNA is TGTGCCAGCAGCAAACCGGGTGGAGCCAAAAACATTCAGTACTTC. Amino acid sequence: CASSKPGGAKNIQYF.

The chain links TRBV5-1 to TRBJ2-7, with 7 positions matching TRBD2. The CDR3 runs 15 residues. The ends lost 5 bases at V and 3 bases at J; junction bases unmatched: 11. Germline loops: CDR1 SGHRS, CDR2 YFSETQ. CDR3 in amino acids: CASSFGTRDYYEQYF. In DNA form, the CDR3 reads TGCGCCAGCAGTTTTGGAACACGGGACTACTACGAGCAGTACTTC.

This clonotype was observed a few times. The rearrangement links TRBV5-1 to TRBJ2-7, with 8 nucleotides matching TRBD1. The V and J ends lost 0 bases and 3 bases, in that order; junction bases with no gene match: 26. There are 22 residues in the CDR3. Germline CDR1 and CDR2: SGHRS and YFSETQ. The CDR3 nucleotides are TGCGCCAGCAGCTTGGCCGGTATGTTGATCTCCTCGGACAGGGCCAATGTCTACGAGCAGTACTTC. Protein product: CASSLAGMLISSDRANVYEQYF.

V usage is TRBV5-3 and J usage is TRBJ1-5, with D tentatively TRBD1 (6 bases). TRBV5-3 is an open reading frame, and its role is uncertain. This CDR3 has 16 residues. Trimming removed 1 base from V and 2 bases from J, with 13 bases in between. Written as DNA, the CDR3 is TGTGCCAGAAGCTTGAAGGGGGGCCCGGGCAATCAGCCCCAGCATTTT. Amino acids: CARSLKGGPGNQPQHF.

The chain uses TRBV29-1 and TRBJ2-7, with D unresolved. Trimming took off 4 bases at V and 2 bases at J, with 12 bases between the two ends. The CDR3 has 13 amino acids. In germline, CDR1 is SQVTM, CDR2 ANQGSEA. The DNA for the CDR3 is TGCAGCGTTGTCACAGCTACCCCCTACGAGCAGTACTTC. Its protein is CSVVTATPYEQYF.

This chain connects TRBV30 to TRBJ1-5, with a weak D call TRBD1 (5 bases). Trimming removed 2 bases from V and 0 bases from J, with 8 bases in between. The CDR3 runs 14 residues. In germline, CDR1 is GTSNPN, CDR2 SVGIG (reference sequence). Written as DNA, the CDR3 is TGTGCCTGGAGTCAGGGTAATAGCAATCAGCCCCAGCATTTT. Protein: CAWSQGNSNQPQHF.

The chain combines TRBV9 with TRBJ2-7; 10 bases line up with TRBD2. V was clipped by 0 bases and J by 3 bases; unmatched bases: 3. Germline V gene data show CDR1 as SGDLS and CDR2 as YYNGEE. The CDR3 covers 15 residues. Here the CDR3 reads CASSVAPSGSYEQYF. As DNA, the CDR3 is TGTGCCAGCAGCGTAGCTCCTAGCGGGAGCTACGAGCAGTACTTC.

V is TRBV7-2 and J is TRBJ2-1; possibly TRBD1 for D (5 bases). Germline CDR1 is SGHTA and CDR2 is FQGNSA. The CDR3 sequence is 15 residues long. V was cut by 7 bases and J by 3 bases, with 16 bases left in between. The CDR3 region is CASTRVPAYYNEQFF. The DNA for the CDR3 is TGTGCCAGCACCAGGGTTCCCGCCTACTACAATGAGCAGTTCTTC.

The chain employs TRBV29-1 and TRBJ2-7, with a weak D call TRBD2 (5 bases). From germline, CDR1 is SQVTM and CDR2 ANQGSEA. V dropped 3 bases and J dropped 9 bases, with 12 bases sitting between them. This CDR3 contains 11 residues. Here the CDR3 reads CSVEAGLGQYF. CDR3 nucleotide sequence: TGCAGCGTTGAGGCGGGCTTGGGGCAGTACTTC.

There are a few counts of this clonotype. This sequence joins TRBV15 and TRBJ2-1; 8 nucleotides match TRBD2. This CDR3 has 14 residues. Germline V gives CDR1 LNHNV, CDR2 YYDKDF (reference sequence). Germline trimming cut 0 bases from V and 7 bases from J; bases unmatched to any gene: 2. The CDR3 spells CATSRDRGGNEQFF. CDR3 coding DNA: TGTGCCACCAGCAGAGATCGGGGGGGAAATGAGCAGTTCTTC.

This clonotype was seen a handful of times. The DNA for the CDR3 is TGTGCCAGCAGTCCGGGTCCCGTTAATAGCAATCAGCCCCAGCATTTT. This gives the protein CASSPGPVNSNQPQHF. This chain joins TRBV7-6 and TRBJ1-5; no firm D call. The CDR3 extends over 16 amino acids. Trimming left V 6 bases short and J 0 bases short, with 15 bases between. Germline V gene sequence: CDR1 SGHVS, CDR2 FNYEAQ.